The 10 T cell receptor beta chains in this list originate from one sample, sequenced in a study of response to subunit inactivated influenza vaccine. TCRdb re-called the RT-PCR reads with MiXCR, one entry per CDR3 protein. The sample has under 850,000 distinct CDR3 sequences; around a sixth are singletons. The sequences come from PBMCs from blood, collected 5 to 6 days after vaccination. The source of these receptors is a man in his fifties who received an inactivated influenza vaccine.

This clonotype was detected a few times. The chain employs TRBV20-1 and TRBJ2-7; D might be TRBD1 (6 bases). The CDR3 has 16 residues. CDR1 DFQATT and CDR2 SNEGSKA come from the germline V gene (reference sequence). Trimming pared 6 bases from V and 5 bases from J, leaving 26 bases between. CDR3 amino acids: CSASLLLSQGYHEQYF. CDR3 DNA sequence: TGCAGTGCCTCGCTACTTCTATCACAGGGTTACCACGAGCAGTACTTC.

J is TRBJ2-4 and V is TRBV30; D is possibly TRBD2 (5 bases). Germline CDR1 reads GTSNPN; CDR2 reads SVGIG (reference sequence). The CDR3 has 15 residues. V lost 0 bases to trimming and J lost 0 bases, with 9 bases between them. The CDR3 DNA follows: TGTGCCTGGAGTGTAACTGGACTAGCCAAAAACATTCAGTACTTC. Encoded protein: CAWSVTGLAKNIQYF.

This sequence joins TRBV24-1 and TRBJ2-2, with 7 bases aligning to TRBD1. Trimming took 4 bases from V and 2 from J; bases not matched to a gene: 9. There are 17 residues in the CDR3. Germline CDR1 KGHDR, CDR2 SFDVKD. CDR3: CATSDLPGTENTGELFF. The CDR3 DNA follows: TGTGCCACCAGTGACCTACCCGGGACAGAAAACACCGGGGAGCTGTTTTTT.

This chain joins TRBV18 and TRBJ1-6; D uncertain. Germline V gene data show CDR1 as KGHSH and CDR2 as LQKENI. The CDR3 covers 13 residues. With 1 base removed from V and 7 bases from J, the gap between germline ends came to 5 bases. The CDR3 sequence: CASSPQENSPLHF. The DNA for the CDR3 is TGTGCCAGCTCACCACAGGAGAATTCACCCCTCCACTTT.

This clonotype was found a few times. The chain has TRBV28 and TRBJ2-7; the D gene is possibly TRBD1 (5 bases). This CDR3 region has 12 residues. The V end was cut by 5 bases, the J end by 7 bases, with 12 bases between. Germline assignment: CDR1 MDHEN and CDR2 SYDVKM. The CDR3 DNA sequence: TGTGCCAGCAGTCAGGGTTTTGGGGAGCAGTACTTC. It encodes CASSQGFGEQYF. The whole variable domain, filled in from reference TRBV28 and TRBJ2-7, reads DVKVTQSSRYLVKRTGEKVFLECVQDMDHENMFWYRQDPGLGLRLIYFSYDVKMKEKGDIPEGYSVSREKKERFSLILESASTNQTSMYLCASSQGFGEQYFGPGTRLTVT.

The chain joins TRBV5-1 to TRBJ2-2, with D maybe TRBD1 (5 bases). Germline V gives CDR1 SGHRS, CDR2 YFSETQ. The CDR3 has 14 residues. V dropped 2 bases and J dropped 7 bases, with 12 bases sitting between them. The CDR3 coding sequence is TGCGCCAGCAGCTTCCCCAGGGATGGCGGGGAGCTGTTTTTT. This translates into CASSFPRDGGELFF.

This chain uses TRBV30 with TRBJ1-1; 9 bases are shared with TRBD1. The CDR3 covers 14 residues. Per the germline V gene, CDR1 is GTSNPN and CDR2 is SVGIG (reference sequence). The V gene end was trimmed by 3 bases and the J gene end by 11 bases; junction bases not matched to a gene: 13. The CDR3: CAWRVLGGQGHAFF. The CDR3 nucleotides are TGTGCCTGGAGGGTTCTGGGGGGACAGGGTCACGCTTTCTTT.

There are a few counts of this clonotype. The CDR3 is CSVLGASYEQYF. The CDR3 DNA sequence: TGCAGCGTCCTGGGGGCCTCCTACGAGCAGTACTTC. V usage is TRBV29-1 and J usage is TRBJ2-7; D is perhaps TRBD1 (6 bases). The CDR3 has 12 amino acids. The germline V gene encodes CDR1 SQVTM and CDR2 ANQGSEA. Trimming took off 6 bases at V and 0 bases at J, with 9 bases between the two ends.

This chain connects TRBV28 to TRBJ2-7, with 10 bases that match TRBD2. CDR1 is MDHEN and CDR2 is SYDVKM in the germline V gene. The V and J ends lost 4 bases and 7 bases, in that order; junction bases with no gene match: 13. CDR3 length equals 16 residues. The CDR3 nucleotides are TGTGCCAGCAGTTCCCATAGCGGGGGGCTTATTGGTGAGCAGTACTTC. Residues: CASSSHSGGLIGEQYF.

This chain joins TRBV12-3 or TRBV12-4 and TRBJ1-2; TRBD1 matches 8 bases. The CDR3 sequence is 15 residues long. The ends lost 1 base at V and 3 bases at J; junction bases unmatched: 4. The CDR3: CASSLVAGGDYGYTF. The CDR3 DNA reads as TGTGCCAGCAGTTTAGTGGCAGGGGGCGACTATGGCTACACCTTC.